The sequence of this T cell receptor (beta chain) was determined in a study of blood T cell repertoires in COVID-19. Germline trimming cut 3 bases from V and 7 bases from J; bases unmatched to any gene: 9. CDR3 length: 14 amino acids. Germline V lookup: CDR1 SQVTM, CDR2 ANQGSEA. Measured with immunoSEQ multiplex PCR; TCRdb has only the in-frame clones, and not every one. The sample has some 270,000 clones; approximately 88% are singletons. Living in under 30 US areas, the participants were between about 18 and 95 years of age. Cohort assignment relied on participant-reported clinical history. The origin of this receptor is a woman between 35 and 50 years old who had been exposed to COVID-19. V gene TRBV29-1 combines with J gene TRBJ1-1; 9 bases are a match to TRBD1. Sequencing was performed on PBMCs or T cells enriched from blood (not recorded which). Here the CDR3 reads CSVDITGGGSEAFF. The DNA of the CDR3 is TGCAGCGTTGATATAACAGGGGGCGGAAGTGAAGCTTTCTTT.